The clone carrying this T cell receptor (beta chain) was counted only a few times. The data stem from a study of T cells in Graves' hyperthyroidism and ophthalmopathy. Turning to the study itself: Blood was drawn when the patient was first diagnosed and still untreated.

The germline V gene has CDR1 MGHRA and CDR2 YSYEKL. This CDR3 comprises 18 residues. With V trimmed by 1 base and J by 1 base, 10 bases remained unmatched. It was uncontrolled infection, other autoimmune disease, pregnancy or lactation that excluded patients. PBMCs were collected from an approximately 9.5 ml volume of fresh peripheral blood. The source material, RNA transcripts, was used to amplify TCR beta CDR3 regions. An initial round of RT-PCR targeting the TCR CDR3 relied on the HTBI primer set. TCRdb reprocessed the multiplex PCR reads via MiXCR and lists one record per CDR3 protein. This sample has approximately 560,000 distinct CDR3 sequences, with 15% to 18% found just once.

Sample: blood. The TCR comes from a woman in her thirties with Graves' hyperthyroidism. V usage is TRBV4-1 and J usage is TRBJ1-5, with 7 positions matching TRBD1. The CDR3 loop reads CASSQVMAGQSSNQPQHF. The CDR3, as DNA: TGCGCCAGCAGCCAAGTAATGGCGGGACAGTCAAGCAATCAGCCCCAGCATTTT.